The next 12 T cell receptor beta chains were all read from a single sample in a study of identical twins. TCRdb reanalysed the 5' RACE reads using MiXCR and keeps one entry per CDR3 protein. The table includes 350,000 or so distinct CDR3 sequences, about 12% detected once. These data are also associated with another study on yellow fever vaccine responses in identical twins.

The specimen sequenced was CD8+ T cells sorted from blood. The receptors originated from a woman aged 18-30 years in good health.

This clonotype was seen only a few times. The chain uses TRBV5-1 and TRBJ2-7, with 7 bases aligning to TRBD2. With 0 bases clipped from V and 0 bases from J, the junction kept 12 bases outside the gene matches. In germline, CDR1 is SGHRS, CDR2 YFSETQ. The CDR3 totals 18 residues. The CDR3 nucleotides are TGCGCCAGCAGCTTGGTGGAGGGAGAGCGGGGACGCTCCTACGAGCAGTACTTC. It encodes CASSLVEGERGRSYEQYF. Full variable domain (rest looked up from reference TRBV5-1 and TRBJ2-7): KAGVTQTPRYLIKTRGQQVTLSCSPISGHRSVSWYQQTPGQGLQFLFEYFSETQRNKGNFPGRFSGRQFSNSRSEMNVSTLELGDSALYLCASSLVEGERGRSYEQYFGPGTRLTVT.

Only a few counts were recorded for this clonotype. The CDR3 here is CASTRATEAFF. Here the CDR3 DNA reads TGTGCCAGTACTCGGGCCACTGAAGCTTTCTTT. The chain carries TRBV6-2 or TRBV6-3 and TRBJ1-1; D not resolved. The CDR3 is made up of 11 amino acids. Looked up from germline, CDR1 is MNHEY and CDR2 is SVGEGT. Between the trimmed V and J ends, which lost 9 bases and 4 bases, there was a span of 9 bases.

The rearrangement links TRBV9 to TRBJ2-5, with TRBD1 matching over 9 bases. Looked up from germline, CDR1 is SGDLS and CDR2 is YYNGEE. V gave up 4 bases and J gave up 3 bases; unmatched junction bases: 19. This CDR3 region has 19 residues. CDR3 sequence reads: CASSSHRANRGQGEETQYF. The CDR3 DNA reads as TGTGCCAGCAGCTCCCACCGGGCAAACAGGGGGCAGGGTGAAGAGACCCAGTACTTC.

The V and J genes are TRBV12-3 or TRBV12-4 and TRBJ2-3; unclear D gene. V shed 11 bases and J shed 1 base, with 7 bases lying between them. This CDR3 has 11 residues. The CDR3 nucleotides read TGTGCCTGTCGGGGCACAGATACGCAGTATTTT. Translating it yields CACRGTDTQYF.

The gene calls are TRBV7-6 and TRBJ2-2; 7 bases line up with TRBD1. This CDR3 region has 15 residues. CDR1 is SGHVS and CDR2 is FNYEAQ in the germline V gene. Trimming took 2 bases from V and 4 from J; bases not matched to a gene: 4. CDR3 in amino acids: CASSLWDSGTGELFF. For the CDR3, the DNA is TGTGCCAGCAGCTTATGGGACAGCGGCACCGGGGAGCTGTTTTTT. The variable domain in full, with the rest retrieved from reference TRBV7-6 and TRBJ2-2, is GAGVSQSPRYKVTKRGQDVALRCDPISGHVSLYWYRQALGQGPEFLTYFNYEAQQDKSGLPNDRFSAERPEGSISTLTIQRTEQRDSAMYRCASSLWDSGTGELFFGEGSRLTVL.

The chain joins TRBV10-3 to TRBJ1-1; 9 positions match TRBD1. The CDR3 loop spans 15 amino acids. Losses at the gene ends were 2 bases for V and 2 bases for J; bases not matched to a gene: 3. Looked up from germline, CDR1 is ENHRY and CDR2 is SYGVKD. The CDR3, as DNA: TGTGCCATCAGTGAGGGACAGGGGACTAACACTGAAGCTTTCTTT. It translates to CAISEGQGTNTEAFF.

There are a few counts of this clonotype. The chain has TRBV4-1 and TRBJ2-2, with 8 bases matching TRBD2. The CDR3 is made up of 18 amino acids. The germline V gene has CDR1 MGHRA and CDR2 YSYEKL. V lost 0 bases and J lost 6; bases outside the gene matches: 12. This chain's CDR3 is CASSQDGSGKVRAGELFF. In DNA form, the CDR3 reads TGCGCCAGCAGCCAAGACGGTAGCGGGAAGGTTCGCGCCGGGGAGCTGTTTTTT.

This clonotype was observed many times. V is TRBV10-2 and J is TRBJ2-7; 7 bases are a match to TRBD1. With 6 bases clipped from V and 4 bases from J, the junction kept 9 bases outside the gene matches. The CDR3 has 14 residues. In germline, CDR1 is WSHSY, CDR2 SAAADI. The CDR3 nucleotides are TGCGCCAGCAGACGGGACAGTTCGGGATACGAGCAGTACGTC. Translated: CASRRDSSGYEQYV.

The chain combines TRBV5-1 with TRBJ1-1; TRBD1 matches at 8 bases. The J segment lost 8 bases and the V segment lost 4 bases, leaving 7 bases of the junction unmatched. The CDR3 totals 13 residues. The germline CDR1 and CDR2 sequences are SGHRS and YFSETQ. The CDR3 sequence is CASSLDGQGEAFF. The CDR3 nucleotides are TGCGCCAGCAGCCTAGATGGACAGGGAGAAGCTTTCTTT.

This CDR3 reads CATSELLAGDYNEQFF. DNA of the CDR3: TGTGCCACCAGTGAGCTCCTAGCGGGGGACTACAATGAGCAGTTCTTC. The V call is TRBV24-1, the J call TRBJ2-1; 10 bases are a match to TRBD2. This CDR3 is 16 amino acids long. CDR1 is KGHDR and CDR2 is SFDVKD in the germline V gene. V shed 4 bases and J 3 bases; nucleotides not matched to a gene: 5.

This clonotype was detected a few times. This chain connects TRBV3-1 to TRBJ2-1; 7 nucleotides match TRBD1. Germline loops: CDR1 LGHDT, CDR2 YNNKEL (reference sequence). This CDR3 has 15 amino acids. V was pared by 4 bases and J by 2 bases, with 5 bases of the junction left unmatched. This chain's CDR3 is CASSPSGTAYNEQFF. For the CDR3, the DNA is TGTGCCAGCAGCCCTTCCGGGACAGCCTACAATGAGCAGTTCTTC.

This clonotype was seen only a few times. The chain joins TRBV2 to TRBJ2-3, with 15 bases lining up with TRBD2. Per germline, CDR1 SNHLY and CDR2 FYNNEI. The CDR3 consists of 17 residues. Trimming took 5 bases from V and 5 from J; bases not matched to a gene: 8. Here the CDR3 reads CASSPGLAGGHGDTQYF. The CDR3, as DNA: TGTGCCAGCAGTCCTGGACTAGCGGGGGGGCATGGAGATACGCAGTATTTT.